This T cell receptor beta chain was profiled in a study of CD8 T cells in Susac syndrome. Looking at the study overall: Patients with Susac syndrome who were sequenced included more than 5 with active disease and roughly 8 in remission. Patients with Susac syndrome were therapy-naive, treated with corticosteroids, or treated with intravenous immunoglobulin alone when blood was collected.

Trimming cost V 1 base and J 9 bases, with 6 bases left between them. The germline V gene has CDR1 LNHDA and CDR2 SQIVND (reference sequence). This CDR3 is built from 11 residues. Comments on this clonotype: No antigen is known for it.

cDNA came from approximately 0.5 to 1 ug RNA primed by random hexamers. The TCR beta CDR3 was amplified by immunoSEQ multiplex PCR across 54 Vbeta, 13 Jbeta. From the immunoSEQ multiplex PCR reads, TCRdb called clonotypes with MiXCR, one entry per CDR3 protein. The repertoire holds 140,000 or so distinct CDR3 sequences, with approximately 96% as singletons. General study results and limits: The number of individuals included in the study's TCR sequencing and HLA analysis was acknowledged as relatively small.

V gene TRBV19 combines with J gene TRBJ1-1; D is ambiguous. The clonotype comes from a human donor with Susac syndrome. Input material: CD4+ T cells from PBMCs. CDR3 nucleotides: TGTGCCAGTAGTATAGCTGGAAAAGCTTTCTTT. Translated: CASSIAGKAFF.